Listed here are 12 T cell receptor beta chains from one sample, sequenced in a study of shared T cell receptors in the human thymus. Assay: immunoSEQ multiplex PCR; the TCRdb copy retains only in-frame clones and omits some. The sample consists of 500,000 to 850,000 clones, more than 70% of them appearing once. The data were also submitted as part of a second study, on human thymus T cells.

The sample was thymocytes. The receptors here all came from a boy under two years old with a congenital heart defect.

V and J are TRBV14 and TRBJ2-3, with D possibly matching TRBD2 (5 bases). This CDR3 region has 15 residues. Trimming stripped 6 bases from V and 0 bases from J, with 13 bases between. Germline V gene data show CDR1 as SGHDN and CDR2 as FVKESK. The CDR3 DNA follows: TGTGCCAGCAGGGGAAGCGGACTTAGCACAGATACGCAGTATTTT. This gives the protein CASRGSGLSTDTQYF.

This chain joins TRBV19 and TRBJ1-5, with D perhaps matching TRBD1 (6 bases). CDR3 length: 15 residues. The V gene's germline CDR1 is LNHDA and CDR2 SQIVND (reference sequence). Deletions cut 8 bases from V and 3 bases from J, with 17 bases between. Written as DNA, the CDR3 is TGTGCCAGTCGAAGACAGGTTTTCCCCAATCAGCCCCAGCATTTT. Translated, it gives CASRRQVFPNQPQHF.

This clone was seen just once. The rearrangement links TRBV14 to TRBJ1-1; D perhaps matches TRBD1 (6 bases). The CDR3 is 17 residues long. V dropped 0 bases and J dropped 6 bases, with 20 bases sitting between them. The germline CDR1 and CDR2 sequences are SGHDN and FVKESK. As DNA, the CDR3 is TGTGCCAGCAGCCAAGATCAGGGGTTCTGGGAAAACGCTGAAGCTTTCTTT. It encodes CASSQDQGFWENAEAFF.

CDR3 coding DNA: TGTGCCAGCAGCGCAGGACAGGGCGGTCAGCCCCAGCATTTT. Its translation is CASSAGQGGQPQHF. This chain joins TRBV9 and TRBJ1-5; 8 bases are a match to TRBD1. The CDR3 runs to 14 residues. Germline V lookup: CDR1 SGDLS, CDR2 YYNGEE. V was clipped by 3 bases and J by 6 bases; unmatched bases: 5.

The genes are TRBV5-1 and TRBJ2-3; TRBD2 agrees at 10 bases. This CDR3 is 15 amino acids long. Germline V gene data show CDR1 as SGHRS and CDR2 as YFSETQ. V shed 5 bases and J 5 bases; nucleotides not matched to a gene: 8. The CDR3 DNA follows: TGCGCCAGCAGTCCCCCTAGCGGGAGTATAGATACGCAGTATTTT. Translation gives CASSPPSGSIDTQYF.

The chain carries TRBV10-3 and TRBJ1-2, with TRBD1 as a possible D gene (6 bases). Germline CDR1 reads ENHRY; CDR2 reads SYGVKD. Between the trimmed V and J ends, which lost 9 bases and 10 bases, there was a span of 18 bases. This CDR3 has 12 residues. The CDR3 here is CAITGPGNAYTF. The CDR3 nucleotides read TGTGCCATAACAGGGCCCGGGAATGCCTACACCTTC.

This clone was recorded a few times. The CDR3 loop reads CASSPQGGTEAFF. The DNA for the CDR3 is TGTGCCAGCAGTCCCCAGGGGGGCACTGAAGCTTTCTTT. The rearrangement joins TRBV27 to TRBJ1-1; 7 nucleotides agree with TRBD1. The CDR3 runs to 13 residues. Germline V gene sequence: CDR1 MNHEY, CDR2 SMNVEV (reference sequence). V lost 5 bases and J lost 4; bases outside the gene matches: 4.

In DNA form, the CDR3 reads TGTGCCACCGCACTAGCGGCCACAGATACGCAGTATTTT. Encoded protein: CATALAATDTQYF. The chain combines TRBV11-1 with TRBJ2-3, with 8 nucleotides matching TRBD2. The germline gives CDR1 SGHAT, CDR2 FQDESV (reference sequence). This CDR3 has 13 amino acids. J was trimmed by 2 bases and V by 10 bases; bases with no gene match: 5. The variable domain in full, with the rest retrieved from reference TRBV11-1 and TRBJ2-3, is EAEVAQSPRYKITEKSQAVAFWCDPISGHATLYWYRQILGQGPELLVQFQDESVVDDSQLPKDRFSAERLKGVDSTLKIQPAELGDSAMYLCATALAATDTQYFGPGTRLTVL.

The table lists this clone with a few counts. The gene calls are TRBV19 and TRBJ1-1; 7 positions agree with TRBD1. Germline V gene lookup returns CDR1 LNHDA and CDR2 SQIVND (reference sequence). The CDR3 is 13 amino acids. The J segment lost 2 bases and the V segment lost 5 bases, leaving 2 bases of the junction unmatched. CDR3: CASSHRGNTEAFF. The CDR3 DNA is TGTGCCAGTAGTCACAGGGGTAACACTGAAGCTTTCTTT.

The chain is built from TRBV5-4 and TRBJ2-7, with TRBD2 matching over 16 bases. There are 19 residues in the CDR3. Germline CDR1 reads SGHNT; CDR2 reads YYREEE (reference sequence). With 4 bases clipped from V and 0 bases from J, the junction kept 10 bases outside the gene matches. This CDR3 reads CASSHQGGLAGGASYEQYF. CDR3 in DNA: TGTGCCAGCAGCCACCAGGGGGGACTAGCGGGAGGGGCCTCCTACGAGCAGTACTTC.

The chain joins TRBV28 to TRBJ1-2; D is unresolved. The CDR3 extends over 16 amino acids. The germline V and J ends were trimmed by 11 bases and 2 bases, with 24 bases remaining between them. Germline V gene data show CDR1 as MDHEN and CDR2 as SYDVKM. In DNA, the CDR3 is TGTGCCGCGAAGTGCGGCGGCCCCCGAGGGAACTATGGCTACACCTTC. This translates into CAAKCGGPRGNYGYTF.

V is TRBV4-1 and J is TRBJ1-4; 8 nucleotides align to TRBD1. After removal of 0 bases from V and 7 bases from J, the junction contained 22 bases not matched to a gene. The CDR3 is made up of 21 amino acids. The germline V gene has CDR1 MGHRA and CDR2 YSYEKL. The CDR3 nucleotides read TGCGCCAGCAGCCAAGATCAACCAGACCGGGACAGGTTGAGGTTAGGTGAAAAACTGTTTTTT. Encoded protein: CASSQDQPDRDRLRLGEKLFF.